The present TCR beta chain was sequenced within a study of a mutant IDH1 vaccine in newly diagnosed glioma. Looking at the study overall: Onset of vaccination occurred 4-6 weeks following radiotherapy alone, or with temozolomide cycles. The earlier regimen, radiotherapy, temozolomide, or both, was most often both. Findings and limits, study-wide: It was 85% to 95% of patients that developed vaccine-induced immune responses. Pseudoprogression apparently tracked independently of changes in top peripheral T cell clonotypes.

The data were produced by immunoSEQ multiplex PCR, yet TCRdb's version contains in-frame clones alone and is incomplete. The table includes roughly 130,000 clones, around 80% detected once. This clone was recorded at least ten times. The antigen is not known. Time point indicated: week 11, during vaccination. A 20-mer mutant IDH1 peptide at 300 ug was injected subcutaneously with topical imiquimod. This TCR derives from a man aged 40-55 years with glioma. The material sequenced was PBMCs, taken from a glioma patient whose treatment included an IDH1 peptide vaccine.

CDR3 region: CATSLRTSMGEQFF. Here the CDR3 DNA reads TGTGCCACCAGCTTACGTACCTCGATGGGGGAGCAGTTCTTC. This sequence joins TRBV15 and TRBJ2-1; D is ambiguous. Trimming shortened V by 5 bases and J by 10 bases, and 18 bases separated the two germline ends. Germline CDR1 reads LNHNV; CDR2 reads YYDKDF (reference sequence). The CDR3 covers 14 residues.